Below, one T cell receptor (beta chain) is given with its context. Its antigen remains unknown. V was pared by 0 bases and J by 4 bases, with 7 bases of the junction left unmatched. CDR1 is SGHKS and CDR2 is YYEKEE in the germline V gene (reference sequence). The CDR3 has 16 residues. The data derive from a study of OX40 agonist ivuxolimab in advanced cancers. Study results and limitations: At doses 0.1 to 3.0 mg/kg, CD4+ and CD8+ clones expanded. Clonal expansion among partial responders at 0.1-3.0 mg/kg ranked near the lowest.

The protocol was immunoSEQ multiplex PCR, while the TCRdb copy is restricted to in-frame clones and leaves out a portion. The sample comprises approximately 70,000 clones, 82% of which are singletons, and roughly 0.4% rests with the top ten. This clonotype originated in an adult with an advanced solid tumor such as melanoma, head and neck, liver or kidney cancer. Sequencing used CD4+ or CD8+ T cells sorted from blood, obtained in a trial of the OX40 agonist ivuxolimab. The V call is TRBV5-5, the J call TRBJ1-2; 9 bases match TRBD1. The CDR3 here is CASSLVGTGSGYGYTF. The CDR3 region has the DNA TGTGCCAGCAGCTTGGTAGGGACAGGGTCGGGCTATGGCTACACCTTC.